This entry features one T cell receptor (beta chain) sequence. Its target is not known. This PCR relied on a set of 60 Vbeta primers and 13 Jbeta primers. Profiled with immunoSEQ multiplex PCR; TCRdb holds only in-frame clones, not every one. Of about 120,000 clones detected, around 82% appear once; the ten largest clones hold about 11%. This specimen comes from a study of cytomegalovirus exposure and HLA in healthy donors. Across the whole study: As an earlier analysis found, some 170 million T cells yielded about 120 million unique TCR beta sequences.

Findings of the study overall: The study put 150 or so TCR beta chains on its list as cytomegalovirus-associated. Using a false discovery rate of 0.05, a later analysis showed that 16,951 TCR beta sequences were associated with HLA alleles.

Germline lookup yields CDR1 SGHNT and CDR2 YYREEE (reference sequence). The J segment lost 8 bases and the V segment lost 5 bases, leaving 16 bases of the junction unmatched. The CDR3 is made up of 16 amino acids. This receptor was obtained from a male donor in good health and CMV-seropositive. The material sequenced was PBMCs. The chain uses TRBV5-4 and TRBJ1-2; TRBD1 matches at 9 bases. The DNA of the CDR3 is TGTGCCAGCAGTTCCCGGGACAGGGCCTCGAGGGGAGGCTACACCTTC. Translation: CASSSRDRASRGGYTF.